This T cell receptor beta chain was captured by sequencing in a study of regulatory T cells in long-lasting Graves disease. Documented time point: newly diagnosed GD, antithyroid drugs for less than 3 months. RNA isolated from PBMCs was used to make the TCR library. Graves' disease diagnosis followed American Thyroid Association guidelines. According to the study, TCR beta libraries were built with iRepertoire HTBI primers and CDR3-region Arm-PCR. TCRdb re-derived calls from the multiplex PCR reads in MiXCR, one entry per CDR3 protein. The sample consists of about 460,000 distinct CDR3 sequences, about 15% of them appearing once. Germline CDR1 KGHSH, CDR2 LQKENI. CDR3 length: 14 residues. This clonotype was observed once. These same records also appear under a second study, on T cells in Graves' hyperthyroidism and ophthalmopathy.

The receptor's source is a woman aged 45-65 years with Graves disease. The chain carries TRBV18 and TRBJ2-1; D possibly uses TRBD1 or TRBD2 (5 bases each). The DNA end is a closer match to TRBJ2-5, so the J assignment may be wrong. Material: peripheral blood mononuclear cells (PBMCs), obtained at new diagnosis, from a patient treated with antithyroid drugs. CDR3 sequence: CASSPGTKEETQYF. Here the CDR3 DNA reads TGTGCCAGCTCACCCGGGACCAAGGAAGAGACCCAGTACTTC.